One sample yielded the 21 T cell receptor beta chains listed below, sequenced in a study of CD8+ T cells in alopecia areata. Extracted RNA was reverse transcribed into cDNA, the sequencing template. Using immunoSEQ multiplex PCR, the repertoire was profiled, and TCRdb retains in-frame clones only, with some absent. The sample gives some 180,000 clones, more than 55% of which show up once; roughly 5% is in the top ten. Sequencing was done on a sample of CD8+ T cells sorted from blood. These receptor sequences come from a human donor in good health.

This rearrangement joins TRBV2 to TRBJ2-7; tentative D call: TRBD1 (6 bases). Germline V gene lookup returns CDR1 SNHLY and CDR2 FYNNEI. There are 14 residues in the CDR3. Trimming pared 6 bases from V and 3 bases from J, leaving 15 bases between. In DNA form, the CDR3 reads TGTGCCAGCAGCGCCGGGACAAAGGTCTACGAGCAGTACTTC. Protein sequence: CASSAGTKVYEQYF.

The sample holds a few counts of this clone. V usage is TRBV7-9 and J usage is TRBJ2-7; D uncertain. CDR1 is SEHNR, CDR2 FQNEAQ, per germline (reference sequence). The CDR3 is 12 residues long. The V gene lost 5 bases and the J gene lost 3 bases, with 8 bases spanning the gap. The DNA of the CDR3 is TGTGCCAGCAGCGGAACAGACTACGAGCAGTACTTC. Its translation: CASSGTDYEQYF.

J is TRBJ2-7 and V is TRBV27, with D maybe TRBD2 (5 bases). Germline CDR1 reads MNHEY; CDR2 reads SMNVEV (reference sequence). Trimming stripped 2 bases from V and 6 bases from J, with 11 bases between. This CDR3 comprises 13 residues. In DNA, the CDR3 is TGTGCCAGCAGTTTAACTAGTTCTTTCGAGCAGTACTTC. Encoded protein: CASSLTSSFEQYF.

CDR3 in amino acids: CASSSKQGVYGYTF. In DNA form, the CDR3 reads TGTGCCAGCAGTTCAAAACAGGGAGTGTATGGCTACACCTTC. This chain uses TRBV27 with TRBJ1-2; a weak D match, TRBD1 (6 bases). V was cut by 4 bases and J by 5 bases, with 14 bases left in between. This CDR3 contains 14 residues. The germline CDR1 and CDR2 sequences are MNHEY and SMNVEV (reference sequence).

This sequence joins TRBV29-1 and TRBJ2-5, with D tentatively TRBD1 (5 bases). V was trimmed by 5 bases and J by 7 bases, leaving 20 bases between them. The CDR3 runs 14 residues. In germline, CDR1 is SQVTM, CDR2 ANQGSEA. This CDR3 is CSVYLSGRLGTQYF. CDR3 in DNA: TGCAGCGTTTACCTCTCAGGGCGGCTGGGGACCCAGTACTTC.

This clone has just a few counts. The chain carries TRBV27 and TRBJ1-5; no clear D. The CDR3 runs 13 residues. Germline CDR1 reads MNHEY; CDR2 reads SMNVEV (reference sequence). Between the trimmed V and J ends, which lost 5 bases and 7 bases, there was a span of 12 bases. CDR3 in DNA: TGTGCCAGCAGTCAAGGGTTGGGGCAGCCCCAGCATTTT. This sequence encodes CASSQGLGQPQHF.

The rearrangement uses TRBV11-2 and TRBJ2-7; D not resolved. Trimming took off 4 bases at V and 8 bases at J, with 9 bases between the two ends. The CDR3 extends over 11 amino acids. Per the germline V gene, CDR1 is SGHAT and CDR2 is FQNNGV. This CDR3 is CASSSDRQQYF. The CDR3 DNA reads TGTGCCAGCAGCTCGGACCGACAGCAGTACTTC.

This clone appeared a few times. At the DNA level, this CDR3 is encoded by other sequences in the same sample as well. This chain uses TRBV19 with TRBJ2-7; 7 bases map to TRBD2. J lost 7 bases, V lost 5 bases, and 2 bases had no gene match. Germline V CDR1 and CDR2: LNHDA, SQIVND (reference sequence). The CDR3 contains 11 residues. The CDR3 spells CASSGGSEQYF. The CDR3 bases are TGTGCCAGTAGTGGCGGGAGTGAGCAGTACTTC. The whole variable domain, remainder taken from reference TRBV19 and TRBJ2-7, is DGGITQSPKYLFRKEGQNVTLSCEQNLNHDAMYWYRQDPGQGLRLIYYSQIVNDFQKGDIAEGYSVSREKKESFPLTVTSAQKNPTAFYLCASSGGSEQYFGPGTRLTVT.

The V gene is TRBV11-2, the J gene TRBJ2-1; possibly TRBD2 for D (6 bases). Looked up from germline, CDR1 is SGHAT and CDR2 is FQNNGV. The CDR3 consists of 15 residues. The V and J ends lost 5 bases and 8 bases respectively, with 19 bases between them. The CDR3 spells CASSPGLRRGDEQFF. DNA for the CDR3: TGTGCCAGCAGCCCGGGACTGCGCCGAGGGGATGAGCAGTTCTTC.

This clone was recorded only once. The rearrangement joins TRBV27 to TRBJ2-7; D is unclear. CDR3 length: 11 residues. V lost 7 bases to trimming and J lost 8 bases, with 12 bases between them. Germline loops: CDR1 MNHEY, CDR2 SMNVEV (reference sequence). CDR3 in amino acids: CASIEFGQQYF. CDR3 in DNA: TGTGCCAGCATCGAATTTGGACAGCAGTACTTC.

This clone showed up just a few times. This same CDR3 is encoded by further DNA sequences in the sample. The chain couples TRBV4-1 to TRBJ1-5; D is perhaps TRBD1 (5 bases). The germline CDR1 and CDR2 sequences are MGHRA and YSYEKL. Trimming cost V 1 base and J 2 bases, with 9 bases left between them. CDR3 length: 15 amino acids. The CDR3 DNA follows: TGCGCCAGCAGCCAAGTGGGGCAGGGCAATCAGCCCCAGCATTTT. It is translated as CASSQVGQGNQPQHF.

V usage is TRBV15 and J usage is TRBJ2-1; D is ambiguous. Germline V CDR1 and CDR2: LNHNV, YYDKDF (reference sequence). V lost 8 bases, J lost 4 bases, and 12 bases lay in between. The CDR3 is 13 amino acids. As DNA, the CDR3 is TGTGCCACCGGTTTGCGTACTTACAATGAGCAGTTCTTC. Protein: CATGLRTYNEQFF.

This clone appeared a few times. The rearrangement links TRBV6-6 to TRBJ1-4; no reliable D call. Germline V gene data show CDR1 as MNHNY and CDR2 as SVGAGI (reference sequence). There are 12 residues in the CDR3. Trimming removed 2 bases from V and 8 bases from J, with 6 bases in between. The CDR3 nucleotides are TGTGCCAGCAGTTACGCAGGCGAAAAACTGTTTTTT. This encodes CASSYAGEKLFF.

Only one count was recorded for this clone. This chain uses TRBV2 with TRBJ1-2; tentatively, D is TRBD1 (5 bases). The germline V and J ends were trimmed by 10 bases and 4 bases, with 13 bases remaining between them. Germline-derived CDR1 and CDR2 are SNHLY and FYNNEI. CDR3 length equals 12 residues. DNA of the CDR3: TGTGCCACTACCGACAGCTTCTATGGCTACACCTTC. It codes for CATTDSFYGYTF.

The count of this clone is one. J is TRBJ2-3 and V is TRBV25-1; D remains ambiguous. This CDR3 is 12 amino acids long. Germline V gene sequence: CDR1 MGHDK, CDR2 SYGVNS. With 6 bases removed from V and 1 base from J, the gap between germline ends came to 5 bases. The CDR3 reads CASSSGTDTQYF. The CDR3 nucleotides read TGTGCCAGCAGCTCGGGCACAGATACGCAGTATTTT. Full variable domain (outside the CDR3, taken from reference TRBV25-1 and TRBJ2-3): EADIYQTPRYLVIGTGKKITLECSQTMGHDKMYWYQQDPGMELHLIHYSYGVNSTEKGDLSSESTVSRIRTEHFPLTLESARPSHTSQYLCASSSGTDTQYFGPGTRLTVL.

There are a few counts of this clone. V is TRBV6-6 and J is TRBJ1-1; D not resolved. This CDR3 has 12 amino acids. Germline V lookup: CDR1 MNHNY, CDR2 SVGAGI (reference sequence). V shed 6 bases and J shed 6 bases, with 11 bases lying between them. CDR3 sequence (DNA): TGTGCCAGCAGGGTGGATGCCGCTGAAGCTTTCTTT. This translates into CASRVDAAEAFF.

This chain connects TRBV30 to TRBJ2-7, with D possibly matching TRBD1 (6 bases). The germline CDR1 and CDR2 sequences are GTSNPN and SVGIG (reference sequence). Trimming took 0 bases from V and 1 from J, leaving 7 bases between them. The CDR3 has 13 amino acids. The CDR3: CAWSVGQSYEQYF. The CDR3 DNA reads TGTGCCTGGAGTGTTGGACAGTCCTACGAGCAGTACTTC.

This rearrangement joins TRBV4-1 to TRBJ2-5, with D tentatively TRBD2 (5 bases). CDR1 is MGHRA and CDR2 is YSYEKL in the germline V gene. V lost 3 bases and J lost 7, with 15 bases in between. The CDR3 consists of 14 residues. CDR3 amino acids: CASSQLGLDGTQYF. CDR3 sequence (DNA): TGCGCCAGCAGCCAGCTCGGACTTGATGGGACCCAGTACTTC.

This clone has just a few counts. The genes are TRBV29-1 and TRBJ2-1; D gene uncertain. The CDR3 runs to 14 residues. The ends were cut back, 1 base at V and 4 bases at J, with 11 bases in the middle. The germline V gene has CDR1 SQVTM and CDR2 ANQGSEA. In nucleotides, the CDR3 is TGCAGCGTTGAAGGGGCGCCCCGGTACAATGAGCAGTTCTTC. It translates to CSVEGAPRYNEQFF.

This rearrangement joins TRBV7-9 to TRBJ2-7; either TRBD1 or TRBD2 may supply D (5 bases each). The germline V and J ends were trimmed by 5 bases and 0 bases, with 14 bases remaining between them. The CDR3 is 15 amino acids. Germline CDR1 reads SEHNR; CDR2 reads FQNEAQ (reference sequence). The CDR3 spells CASSPQWGFSYEQYF. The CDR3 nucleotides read TGTGCCAGCAGCCCACAATGGGGGTTCTCCTACGAGCAGTACTTC. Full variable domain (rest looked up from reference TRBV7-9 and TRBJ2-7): DTGVSQNPRHKITKRGQNVTFRCDPISEHNRLYWYRQTLGQGPEFLTYFQNEAQLEKSRLLSDRFSAERPKGSFSTLEIQRTEQGDSAMYLCASSPQWGFSYEQYFGPGTRLTVT.

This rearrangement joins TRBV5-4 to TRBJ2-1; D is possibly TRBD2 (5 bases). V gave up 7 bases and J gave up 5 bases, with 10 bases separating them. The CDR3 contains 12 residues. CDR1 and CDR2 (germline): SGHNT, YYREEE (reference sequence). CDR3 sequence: CASAFGDNEQFF. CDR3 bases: TGTGCCAGCGCCTTCGGGGACAATGAGCAGTTCTTC.